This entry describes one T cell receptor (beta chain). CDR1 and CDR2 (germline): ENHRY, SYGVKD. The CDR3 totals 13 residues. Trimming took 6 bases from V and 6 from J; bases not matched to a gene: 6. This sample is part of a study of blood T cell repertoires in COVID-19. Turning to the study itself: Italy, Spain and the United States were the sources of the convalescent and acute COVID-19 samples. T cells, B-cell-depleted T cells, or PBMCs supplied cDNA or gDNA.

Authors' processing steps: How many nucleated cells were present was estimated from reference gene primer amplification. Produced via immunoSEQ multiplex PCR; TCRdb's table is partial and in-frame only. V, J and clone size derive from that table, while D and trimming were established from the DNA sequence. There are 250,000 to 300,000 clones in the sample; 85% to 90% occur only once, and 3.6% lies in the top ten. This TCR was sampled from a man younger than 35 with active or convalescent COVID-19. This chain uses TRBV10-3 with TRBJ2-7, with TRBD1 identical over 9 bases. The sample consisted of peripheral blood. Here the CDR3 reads CAIRGTGIGEQYF. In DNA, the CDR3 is TGTGCCATCAGAGGGACAGGGATTGGCGAGCAGTACTTC.